This is a list of T cell receptor beta chains from one sample in a study of blood T cells in healthy people across ages. In TCRdb, the 5' RACE reads were re-called with MiXCR into one record per CDR3 protein. The profile shows almost 1 million distinct CDR3 sequences, roughly 51% of them singletons. What was sequenced was blood. The source is a woman aged 60-75 years in good health. Both conserved end residues are part of each CDR3. The order of the fields is J gene, D gene, V gene, clone size, CDR3 DNA, CDR3 protein. D genes are given only for firm matches. Expanded clones get a size class; other rows say once, few or many, or leave the size out.

J gene: TRBJ2-7; D gene: TRBD1; V gene: TRBV24-1; clone size: .; CDR3 DNA: TGTGCCACCAGTGGGGGACAGGGGAAAGGCTACGAGCAGTACTTC; CDR3 protein: CATSGGQGKGYEQYF
J gene: TRBJ2-3; D gene: TRBD1; V gene: TRBV27; clone size: .; CDR3 DNA: TGTGCCAGCAGTTCTTGGACAGGGGGTAAGACAGATACGCAGTATTTT; CDR3 protein: CASSSWTGGKTDTQYF
J gene: TRBJ2-7; D gene: TRBD2; V gene: TRBV28; clone size: .; CDR3 DNA: TGTGCCAGCAGTATCAGACTAGCGGGAAGCCACGAGCAGTACTTC; CDR3 protein: CASSIRLAGSHEQYF
J gene: TRBJ1-2; D gene: .; V gene: TRBV7-2; clone size: .; CDR3 DNA: TGTGCCAGCAGCTTAGATCTTTTAAACTATGGCTACACCTTC; CDR3 protein: CASSLDLLNYGYTF
J gene: TRBJ2-1; D gene: TRBD2; V gene: TRBV2; clone size: .; CDR3 DNA: TGTGCCAGCAGGGATAGCGGGAGGCCCAACAATGAGCAGTTCTTC; CDR3 protein: CASRDSGRPNNEQFF
J gene: TRBJ2-7; D gene: TRBD2; V gene: TRBV7-2; clone size: few; CDR3 DNA: TGTGCCAGCAGCGTCACTAGCGCCTCCTACGAGCAGTACTTC; CDR3 protein: CASSVTSASYEQYF
J gene: TRBJ2-1; D gene: .; V gene: TRBV9; clone size: few; CDR3 DNA: TGTGCCAGCAGCCCCCGCCCCGAACGCGAGCAGTTCTTC; CDR3 protein: CASSPRPEREQFF
J gene: TRBJ2-3; D gene: .; V gene: TRBV9; clone size: few; CDR3 DNA: TGTGCCAGCAGTGGTCCGACGGGGGATACGCAGTATTTT; CDR3 protein: CASSGPTGDTQYF
J gene: TRBJ2-7; D gene: .; V gene: TRBV27; clone size: few; CDR3 DNA: TGTGCCAGCAGCCAAGGCGGAGGGAGCGGACACACCTACGAGCAGTACTTC; CDR3 protein: CASSQGGGSGHTYEQYF
J gene: TRBJ2-3; D gene: TRBD2; V gene: TRBV28; clone size: once; CDR3 DNA: TGTGCCAGCAGTCCAATAATTAGCGGGAGGGCCGCAGATACGCAGTATTTT; CDR3 protein: CASSPIISGRAADTQYF
J gene: TRBJ2-7; D gene: .; V gene: TRBV28; clone size: once; CDR3 DNA: TGTGCCAGCAGTTTCCCAAGGGTCTCCTACGAGCAGTACTTC; CDR3 protein: CASSFPRVSYEQYF
J gene: TRBJ2-3; D gene: .; V gene: TRBV28; clone size: .; CDR3 DNA: TGTGCCAGCAGCCCGTACACGGAGCCCACAGATACGCAGTATTTT; CDR3 protein: CASSPYTEPTDTQYF
J gene: TRBJ2-7; D gene: TRBD2; V gene: TRBV28; clone size: few; CDR3 DNA: TGTGCCAGCAGTTTTATACGGGAGGCGTACGAGCAGTACTTC; CDR3 protein: CASSFIREAYEQYF
J gene: TRBJ2-3; D gene: TRBD2; V gene: TRBV6-6; clone size: .; CDR3 DNA: TGTGCCAGCAGTTCAAGAGCGGGAGGCCAGAGCACAGATACGCAGTATTTT; CDR3 protein: CASSSRAGGQSTDTQYF
J gene: TRBJ2-3; D gene: TRBD2; V gene: TRBV7-8; clone size: .; CDR3 DNA: TGTGCCAGCAGCTTAAGGACTAGCGTTGATACGCAGTATTTT; CDR3 protein: CASSLRTSVDTQYF
J gene: TRBJ2-5; D gene: .; V gene: TRBV3-1; clone size: .; CDR3 DNA: TGTGCCAGCAGCCAACGGGGTGGAGAGACCCAGTACTTC; CDR3 protein: CASSQRGGETQYF
J gene: TRBJ2-7; D gene: TRBD1; V gene: TRBV5-6; clone size: .; CDR3 DNA: TGTGCCAGCCGGGAGACAGGGGCTCCCTACGAGCAGTACTTC; CDR3 protein: CASRETGAPYEQYF
J gene: TRBJ2-1; D gene: .; V gene: TRBV3-1; clone size: few; CDR3 DNA: TGTGCCAGCAGCCAAGCGAGCCGGCCCAATGAGCAGTTCTTC; CDR3 protein: CASSQASRPNEQFF
J gene: TRBJ1-1; D gene: .; V gene: TRBV3-1; clone size: .; CDR3 DNA: TGTGCCAGCAGCCAATCTGAGCTGAACACTGAAGCTTTCTTT; CDR3 protein: CASSQSELNTEAFF
J gene: TRBJ1-1; D gene: TRBD1; V gene: TRBV5-1; clone size: .; CDR3 DNA: TGCGCCAGCAGCTTGGAGGGGGCTGACACTGAAGCTTTCTTT; CDR3 protein: CASSLEGADTEAFF
J gene: TRBJ2-7; D gene: .; V gene: TRBV10-3; clone size: .; CDR3 DNA: TGTGCCATCAGTGAGTTGGGGTTTGCCTACGAGCAGTACTTC; CDR3 protein: CAISELGFAYEQYF
J gene: TRBJ1-1; D gene: .; V gene: TRBV12-3/TRBV12-4; clone size: .; CDR3 DNA: TGTGCCAGCAGTTACGGGGGGCATGTAGCTTTCTTT; CDR3 protein: CASSYGGHVAFF
J gene: TRBJ2-5; D gene: .; V gene: TRBV5-1; clone size: few; CDR3 DNA: TGCGCCAGCAGCTCCACACCAGGGACTTGGGAGACCCAGTACTTC; CDR3 protein: CASSSTPGTWETQYF
J gene: TRBJ2-7; D gene: .; V gene: TRBV3-1; clone size: few; CDR3 DNA: TGTGCCAGCAGCCACCGTCGACACCCGGGGAAGCAGTACTTC; CDR3 protein: CASSHRRHPGKQYF
J gene: TRBJ2-7; D gene: TRBD1; V gene: TRBV12-3/TRBV12-4; clone size: few; CDR3 DNA: TGTGCCAGCAGTCCACAAGAAACCGGGACAGGGACCTACGAGCAGTACTTC; CDR3 protein: CASSPQETGTGTYEQYF
J gene: TRBJ2-1; D gene: TRBD2; V gene: TRBV4-1; clone size: .; CDR3 DNA: TGCGCCAGCAGCCAAGTTGCGGGCGGGAGGTACAATGAGCAGTTCTTC; CDR3 protein: CASSQVAGGRYNEQFF
J gene: TRBJ2-7; D gene: .; V gene: TRBV4-2; clone size: .; CDR3 DNA: TGTGCCAGCAGCCAAAGCCGGGAGTACGAGCAGTACTTC; CDR3 protein: CASSQSREYEQYF
J gene: TRBJ2-5; D gene: TRBD2; V gene: TRBV20-1; clone size: .; CDR3 DNA: TGCAGTGCCACAAGCGGGAGGGCCGACAATGAACAGTACTTC; CDR3 protein: CSATSGRADNEQYF
J gene: TRBJ2-4; D gene: TRBD1; V gene: TRBV5-1; clone size: few; CDR3 DNA: TGCGCCAGCAGCCCCTCCGGGACAGGGTACCCTAGGACTAGGCCTGGCGTTCAGTACTTC; CDR3 protein: CASSPSGTGYPRTRPGVQYF
J gene: TRBJ2-1; D gene: TRBD2; V gene: TRBV3-1; clone size: .; CDR3 DNA: TGTGCCAGCAGCCATTCCGGACTAGCGGGAACCGGGGAGCAGTTCTTC; CDR3 protein: CASSHSGLAGTGEQFF
J gene: TRBJ2-7; D gene: TRBD2; V gene: TRBV12-3/TRBV12-4; clone size: .; CDR3 DNA: TGTGCCAGCAGTTGGGCTAGCGGGAGTCGAGACGAGCAGTACTTC; CDR3 protein: CASSWASGSRDEQYF
J gene: TRBJ2-7; D gene: TRBD2; V gene: TRBV7-3; clone size: .; CDR3 DNA: TGTGCCAGCAGCTTATGGTCCTTGCGGGAGGAAACCTACGAGCAGTACTTC; CDR3 protein: CASSLWSLREETYEQYF
J gene: TRBJ2-1; D gene: TRBD2; V gene: TRBV3-1; clone size: few; CDR3 DNA: TGTGCCAGCAGCCAGGAGAGTCTAGCGGGAGGGACCAATGAGCAGTTCTTC; CDR3 protein: CASSQESLAGGTNEQFF
J gene: TRBJ2-4; D gene: TRBD2; V gene: TRBV27; clone size: few; CDR3 DNA: TGTGCCAGCAGTCCACTGGTAGCGGGGGCCAAAAACATTCAGTACTTC; CDR3 protein: CASSPLVAGAKNIQYF
J gene: TRBJ1-6; D gene: .; V gene: TRBV20-1; clone size: .; CDR3 DNA: TGCAGTGCTAGTGATCGCACCGGTTATAATTCACCCCTCCACTTT; CDR3 protein: CSASDRTGYNSPLHF
J gene: TRBJ2-5; D gene: TRBD2; V gene: TRBV7-2; clone size: few; CDR3 DNA: TGTGCCAGCAGCTTAGTAGCGGGACGACAAGAGACCCAGTACTTC; CDR3 protein: CASSLVAGRQETQYF
J gene: TRBJ2-3; D gene: .; V gene: TRBV7-8; clone size: .; CDR3 DNA: TGTGCCAGCAGCTTTATGACAGGAAGCACAGATACGCAGTATTTT; CDR3 protein: CASSFMTGSTDTQYF
J gene: TRBJ1-1; D gene: .; V gene: TRBV12-3/TRBV12-4; clone size: .; CDR3 DNA: TGTGCCAGCAGTCCACGATGGGACACTGAAGCTTTCTTT; CDR3 protein: CASSPRWDTEAFF
J gene: TRBJ1-6; D gene: TRBD1; V gene: TRBV27; clone size: few; CDR3 DNA: TGTGCCAGCAGTACCTCCGGACAGGGCTACTCACCCCTCCACTTT; CDR3 protein: CASSTSGQGYSPLHF
J gene: TRBJ2-7; D gene: TRBD1; V gene: TRBV7-2; clone size: many; CDR3 DNA: TGTGCCAGCAGCTTTGGGACAGGGGGAACCTACGAGCAGTACTTC; CDR3 protein: CASSFGTGGTYEQYF
J gene: TRBJ2-7; D gene: TRBD2; V gene: TRBV4-3; clone size: .; CDR3 DNA: TGCGCCAGCAGCCAAGATCAGGCGGGAGGGGCCTACGAGCAGTACTTC; CDR3 protein: CASSQDQAGGAYEQYF
J gene: TRBJ1-2; D gene: TRBD1; V gene: TRBV20-1; clone size: once; CDR3 DNA: TGCAGTGCCCCGGGACAGGCCGCTCCGAAAGCGGGCTACACCTTC; CDR3 protein: CSAPGQAAPKAGYTF
J gene: TRBJ2-1; D gene: TRBD1; V gene: TRBV5-1; clone size: .; CDR3 DNA: TGCGCCAGCAGCTTGAACACCGGACAGGGAAGGGAGCAGTTCTTC; CDR3 protein: CASSLNTGQGREQFF
J gene: TRBJ2-7; D gene: .; V gene: TRBV20-1; clone size: .; CDR3 DNA: TGCAGTGCTAGAGATCCGATTGGGACCCAAGAGGCGCAGTACTTC; CDR3 protein: CSARDPIGTQEAQYF
J gene: TRBJ1-1; D gene: .; V gene: TRBV5-1; clone size: .; CDR3 DNA: TGCGCCAGCAGCTCGGCGGGGATGAACACTGAAGCTTTCTTT; CDR3 protein: CASSSAGMNTEAFF
J gene: TRBJ2-3; D gene: .; V gene: TRBV20-1; clone size: .; CDR3 DNA: TGCAGTGCTAGTCTGAGTGGACGGCCTACAGATACGCAGTATTTT; CDR3 protein: CSASLSGRPTDTQYF
J gene: TRBJ1-2; D gene: TRBD1; V gene: TRBV4-3; clone size: once; CDR3 DNA: TGCGCCAGCAGCCAAGCTTTAAGGACAGGGGGAGGTGGCTACACCTTC; CDR3 protein: CASSQALRTGGGGYTF
J gene: TRBJ2-1; D gene: TRBD2; V gene: TRBV15; clone size: .; CDR3 DNA: TGTGCCACCAGTCTAGCGGGAGGGTGGTACAATGAGCAGTTCTTC; CDR3 protein: CATSLAGGWYNEQFF
J gene: TRBJ2-7; D gene: TRBD2; V gene: TRBV11-2; clone size: few; CDR3 DNA: TGTGCCAGCAGCTTAGGGGCTAGCGGGGGACGCGAGCAGTACTTC; CDR3 protein: CASSLGASGGREQYF
J gene: TRBJ2-5; D gene: .; V gene: TRBV7-8; clone size: .; CDR3 DNA: TGTGCCAGCAGCTCGGGACGAGTCGTGGAGACCCAGTACTTC; CDR3 protein: CASSSGRVVETQYF
J gene: TRBJ2-5; D gene: TRBD2; V gene: TRBV28; clone size: few; CDR3 DNA: TGTGCCAGCAGCGGACTAGCGGGTCGGAGGGAGACCCAGTACTTC; CDR3 protein: CASSGLAGRRETQYF
J gene: TRBJ2-7; D gene: .; V gene: TRBV3-1; clone size: .; CDR3 DNA: TGCGCCAGCAGCCAAAAAGCCAGGGGCGAGCAGTACTTC; CDR3 protein: CASSQKARGEQYF
J gene: TRBJ2-7; D gene: .; V gene: TRBV28; clone size: .; CDR3 DNA: TGTGCCAGCAGTTTACCGCGGGACAGCGAGCAGTACTTC; CDR3 protein: CASSLPRDSEQYF
J gene: TRBJ1-5; D gene: .; V gene: TRBV12-3/TRBV12-4; clone size: .; CDR3 DNA: TGTGCCAGCAGTTCCGGGAAGACTAATCAGCCCCAGCATTTT; CDR3 protein: CASSSGKTNQPQHF
J gene: TRBJ2-4; D gene: .; V gene: TRBV14; clone size: once; CDR3 DNA: TGTGCCAGCAGCCCAGTGACTACCCGGCAGTACTTC; CDR3 protein: CASSPVTTRQYF
J gene: TRBJ2-5; D gene: .; V gene: TRBV2; clone size: few; CDR3 DNA: TGTGCCAGCAGCCTCCGGGACTTCGTGTACTTC; CDR3 protein: CASSLRDFVYF
J gene: TRBJ2-5; D gene: TRBD2; V gene: TRBV20-1; clone size: .; CDR3 DNA: TGCAGTGCCCGCTGGTTGGCTAGCGGGAGATCCGAGACCCAGTACTTC; CDR3 protein: CSARWLASGRSETQYF
J gene: TRBJ2-7; D gene: TRBD2; V gene: TRBV20-1; clone size: few; CDR3 DNA: TGCAGTGCAAGATTGGGACTAGCGGGACTCTACGAGCAGTACTTC; CDR3 protein: CSARLGLAGLYEQYF
J gene: TRBJ2-7; D gene: .; V gene: TRBV5-6; clone size: few; CDR3 DNA: TGTGCCAGCAGCCTCCGGGACTCCTACTACGAGCAGTACTTC; CDR3 protein: CASSLRDSYYEQYF